Reported below is one TCR beta chain. No antigen is known for it. These data originate in a study of T cells expressing NK-cell markers. Study-level results: Certain NKG2C+ T cell clones were expanded, and their HCMV specificity remained unclear.

CDR1 LNHDA and CDR2 SQIVND come from the germline V gene (reference sequence). The CDR3 contains 13 residues. TCRdb derives one entry per CDR3 protein from the 5' RACE reads, leaving out DNA. The clone table shows about 370,000 distinct CDR3 sequences, with the ten largest holding about 10%. V usage is TRBV19 and J usage is TRBJ1-1. The TCR comes from a woman between 45 and 65 years old in good health. The sample consisted of blood T cells: a sorted CD56 or NKG2C T cell subset, CD4+ or CD8+ T cells, or bulk PBMC T cells (not recorded which). CDR3: CASKLQVNTEAFF.